Presented here are 29 T cell receptor beta chains from one specimen sequenced in a study of cytomegalovirus exposure and HLA in healthy donors (dated by TCRdb to 2016 to 2017). The protocol used for the library was the immunoSEQ multiplex PCR assay. The multiplex PCR relied on a mix of 60 forward primers for TCR Vbeta segments and 13 reverse primers for TCR Jbeta segments. TCRdb took this table from immuneACCESS and kept in-frame rearrangements with V and J called. Such tables lack part of the clones; where checked against another copy, unresolved V genes explain under half of the gap, and the rest is unexplained. This sample holds some 87,000 clones; more than 65% were observed only once. The ten top clones hold under 3% of the sample. The material sequenced was PBMCs. The receptors derive from a man under 40 in good health and CMV-seronegative.

This clone was detected once. One end of the junction does not line up with germline, which may come from a read error. The rearrangement joins TRBV6-5 to TRBJ1-2; 8 nucleotides line up with TRBD1. Germline CDR1 is MNHEY and CDR2 is SVGAGI. The CDR3 has 14 amino acids. The CDR3 DNA reads as TGTGTCAGCAGTTATGCATCACAGGGGGGTGGCTACACCTTC. Translating it yields CVSSYASQGGGYTF.

The chain uses TRBV6-1 and TRBJ2-3; 11 bases align to TRBD1. The CDR3 runs to 14 residues. The germline gives CDR1 MNHNS, CDR2 SASEGT. Trimming took 4 bases from V and 4 from J; bases not matched to a gene: 1. For the CDR3, the DNA is TGTGCCAGCAGTGGGACAGGGGGCGCAGATACGCAGTATTTT. It is translated as CASSGTGGADTQYF.

The chain couples TRBV2 to TRBJ2-3; D not certain. The V end lost 4 bases, the J end lost 3 bases, and 17 bases lay between the germline ends. Germline values: CDR1 SNHLY, CDR2 FYNNEI. This CDR3 comprises 16 residues. The CDR3 bases are TGTGCCAGCAGTGGCCTAGAATTGGGTGGGACAGATACGCAGTATTTT. This encodes CASSGLELGGTDTQYF.

CDR3 amino acids: CASRTGGSNQPQHF. The CDR3 coding sequence is TGTGCCAGCAGAACAGGGGGAAGCAATCAGCCCCAGCATTTT. The V and J genes are TRBV28 and TRBJ1-5; 8 nucleotides match TRBD1. The CDR3 loop spans 14 amino acids. With V trimmed by 6 bases and J by 1 base, 2 bases remained unmatched. Per germline, CDR1 MDHEN and CDR2 SYDVKM. The full variable domain, its missing parts supplied by reference TRBV28 and TRBJ1-5, is DVKVTQSSRYLVKRTGEKVFLECVQDMDHENMFWYRQDPGLGLRLIYFSYDVKMKEKGDIPEGYSVSREKKERFSLILESASTNQTSMYLCASRTGGSNQPQHFGDGTRLSIL.

This clone was seen a single time. The rearrangement uses TRBV19 and TRBJ1-1; D is perhaps TRBD1 (6 bases). V gave up 8 bases and J gave up 8 bases, with 18 bases separating them. This CDR3 region has 13 residues. Per the germline V gene, CDR1 is LNHDA and CDR2 is SQIVND (reference sequence). The CDR3 DNA is TGTGCCAGTGCCCCAGGGGCAATCGTCGAAGCTTTCTTT. Protein sequence: CASAPGAIVEAFF.

The J gene is TRBJ2-3, the V gene TRBV7-2; the match to TRBD2 covers 12 bases. Per germline, CDR1 SGHTA and CDR2 FQGNSA. The CDR3 has 16 amino acids. The junction had 4 bases not matched to a gene; V was cut back by 5 bases and J by 1 base. CDR3 DNA: TGTGCCAGCAGCACTACTAGCGGGGGGCGCACAGATACGCAGTATTTT. Translated, it gives CASSTTSGGRTDTQYF.

This rearrangement joins TRBV28 to TRBJ1-2; D perhaps matches TRBD1 (6 bases). Germline V gives CDR1 MDHEN, CDR2 SYDVKM. V gave up 7 bases and J gave up 2 bases, with 17 bases separating them. This CDR3 comprises 15 residues. The CDR3 region is CASIPGQIINYGYTF. CDR3 DNA sequence: TGTGCCAGCATCCCTGGACAGATTATAAACTATGGCTACACCTTC.

CDR3 protein: CASRQGQTYGGYTF. The DNA of the CDR3 is TGTGCCAGCAGGCAGGGACAGACCTATGGTGGCTACACCTTC. J is TRBJ1-2 and V is TRBV5-6; TRBD1 matches at 7 bases. Germline loops: CDR1 SGHDT, CDR2 YYEEEE. Losses at the gene ends were 5 bases for V and 7 bases for J; bases not matched to a gene: 11. This CDR3 has 14 amino acids.

This sequence joins TRBV29-1 and TRBJ2-6, with D unresolved. The CDR3 covers 13 residues. The ends were cut back, 4 bases at V and 4 bases at J, with 8 bases in the middle. CDR1 and CDR2 from the germline V gene are SQVTM and ANQGSEA. CDR3 bases: TGCAGCGTTGTGGGCTCCGGGGCCAACGTCCTGACTTTC. Residues: CSVVGSGANVLTF. Complete variable domain (other parts from reference TRBV29-1 and TRBJ2-6): SAVISQKPSRDICQRGTSLTIQCQVDSQVTMMFWYRQQPGQSLTLIATANQGSEATYESGFVIDKFPISRPNLTFSTLTVSNMSPEDSSIYLCSVVGSGANVLTFGAGSRLTVL.

The CDR3 loop is CASISQGTTEAFF. CDR3 bases: TGTGCCAGCATTTCACAGGGTACCACTGAAGCTTTCTTT. The chain links TRBV2 to TRBJ1-1; perhaps TRBD1 as D (6 bases). CDR1 is SNHLY, CDR2 FYNNEI, per germline. Trimming removed 7 bases at V and 4 bases at J, with 13 bases between. The CDR3 is made up of 13 amino acids.

A single count supports this clone. The chain employs TRBV6-1 and TRBJ2-1, with TRBD1 matching over 10 bases. Germline V gene sequence: CDR1 MNHNS, CDR2 SASEGT. After removal of 5 bases from V and 8 bases from J, the junction contained 9 bases not matched to a gene. The CDR3 runs to 15 residues. CDR3 bases: TGTGCCAGCAGTAACCCCGGGACAGGGGTCGATGAGCAGTTCTTC. This codes for CASSNPGTGVDEQFF.

This clone was seen once. CDR3 bases: TGTGCTAGTGGATCAGGACAGGGGGGCCTTGGCGCCGGGGAGCTGTTTTTT. Residues: CASGSGQGGLGAGELFF. The rearrangement links TRBV12-5 to TRBJ2-2; 10 bases match TRBD1. With V trimmed by 6 bases and J by 6 bases, 13 bases remained unmatched. CDR1 is LGHNT, CDR2 FRNRAP, per germline. The CDR3 totals 17 residues.

This clone was seen only once. The V gene is TRBV7-9, the J gene TRBJ1-6, with a tentative D call TRBD1 (6 bases). Trimming shortened V by 2 bases and J by 14 bases, and 13 bases separated the two germline ends. Germline lookup yields CDR1 SEHNR and CDR2 FQNEAQ (reference sequence). The CDR3 extends over 13 amino acids. CDR3 protein: CASSLKQGWTLHF. CDR3 nucleotides: TGTGCCAGCAGCTTAAAACAGGGTTGGACCCTCCACTTT.

The V gene is TRBV7-9, the J gene TRBJ1-3; the D gene is possibly TRBD1 (6 bases). Trimming took 11 bases from V and 1 from J, leaving 12 bases between them. The germline CDR1 and CDR2 sequences are SEHNR and FQNEAQ (reference sequence). The CDR3 is 13 amino acids. CDR3 sequence reads: CAHRVGSGNTIYF. CDR3 coding DNA: TGTGCCCACAGGGTGGGGTCTGGAAACACCATATATTTT.

The rearrangement uses TRBV19 and TRBJ1-3, with 8 bases lining up with TRBD1. After removal of 10 bases from V and 0 bases from J, the junction contained 2 bases not matched to a gene. Germline V CDR1 and CDR2: LNHDA, SQIVND (reference sequence). This CDR3 is built from 13 residues. This CDR3 is CATGQGSGNTIYF. The DNA of the CDR3 is TGTGCCACAGGACAGGGCTCTGGAAACACCATATATTTT.

V is TRBV18 and J is TRBJ2-3; TRBD2 is a possible D gene (6 bases). Germline V gene sequence: CDR1 KGHSH, CDR2 LQKENI. Trimming cost V 3 bases and J 4 bases, with 11 bases left between them. This CDR3 has 14 amino acids. CDR3 region: CASSPGLRPDTQYF. CDR3 bases: TGTGCCAGCTCACCGGGACTTCGCCCAGATACGCAGTATTTT. Drawing the rest from reference TRBV18 and TRBJ2-3, the complete variable domain is NAGVMQNPRHLVRRRGQEARLRCSPMKGHSHVYWYRQLPEEGLKFMVYLQKENIIDESGMPKERFSAEFPKEGPSILRIQQVVRGDSAAYFCASSPGLRPDTQYFGPGTRLTVL.

The J gene is TRBJ2-5, the V gene TRBV2, with TRBD2 as a possible D gene (5 bases). The ends were cut back, 5 bases at V and 3 bases at J, with 10 bases in the middle. CDR1 and CDR2 (germline): SNHLY, FYNNEI. The length of the CDR3 is 13 residues. This chain's CDR3 is CASSRGQKETQYF. DNA for the CDR3: TGTGCCAGCAGTCGAGGGCAGAAAGAGACCCAGTACTTC.

The V gene is TRBV5-1, the J gene TRBJ2-1; weak D call: TRBD2 (5 bases). The CDR3 contains 14 residues. V lost 0 bases, J lost 6 bases, and 10 bases lay in between. The germline V gene encodes CDR1 SGHRS and CDR2 YFSETQ. CDR3 residues: CASSLAGVGNEQFF. CDR3 bases: TGCGCCAGCAGCTTGGCCGGGGTAGGCAATGAGCAGTTCTTC.

CDR3 region: CASRTRGKNTEAFF. The DNA of the CDR3 is TGTGCCAGCAGAACCAGGGGGAAGAACACTGAAGCTTTCTTT. The chain is built from TRBV6-5 and TRBJ1-1; TRBD1 aligns across 7 bases. This CDR3 comprises 14 residues. The germline V gene encodes CDR1 MNHEY and CDR2 SVGAGI. V lost 6 bases to trimming and J lost 1 base; unmatched junction nucleotides: 5.

In this sample, this clone turned up once. The chain is built from TRBV6-5 and TRBJ1-2, with 10 bases fitting TRBD1. Germline lookup yields CDR1 MNHEY and CDR2 SVGAGI. Germline trimming cut 3 bases from V and 5 bases from J; bases unmatched to any gene: 6. The CDR3 sequence is 15 residues long. The DNA of the CDR3 is TGTGCCAGCAGTTATTCGACAGGGGGCGTTTATGGCTACACCTTC. This gives the protein CASSYSTGGVYGYTF.

This clone was detected once. The chain combines TRBV13 with TRBJ2-1; 10 nucleotides line up with TRBD1. The J segment lost 2 bases and the V segment lost 6 bases, leaving 7 bases of the junction unmatched. This CDR3 spans 16 amino acids. Germline V CDR1 and CDR2: PRHDT, FYEKMQ (reference sequence). CDR3 DNA: TGTGCCAGCAGACTCGAGACAGGGGGCGCCTACAATGAGCAGTTCTTC. Translation gives CASRLETGGAYNEQFF.

V usage is TRBV4-3 and J usage is TRBJ1-6, with 7 bases identical to TRBD1. The CDR3 consists of 16 residues. V gave up 2 bases and J gave up 5 bases; unmatched junction bases: 6. The germline V gene has CDR1 LGHNA and CDR2 YSLEER. The DNA for the CDR3 is TGCGCCAGCAGCCAATACCGGGACAGACATAATTCACCCCTCCACTTT. Amino acid sequence: CASSQYRDRHNSPLHF.

V gene TRBV7-6 combines with J gene TRBJ2-2, with D perhaps matching TRBD1 (5 bases). The germline V gene has CDR1 SGHVS and CDR2 FNYEAQ. The ends were cut back, 0 bases at V and 0 bases at J, with 8 bases in the middle. The CDR3 spans 16 residues. Here the CDR3 reads CASSLAAGTNTGELFF. The CDR3 region has the DNA TGTGCCAGCAGCTTAGCTGCAGGGACGAACACCGGGGAGCTGTTTTTT.

The chain has TRBV27 and TRBJ1-2; weak D call: TRBD1 (6 bases). This CDR3 spans 16 amino acids. V shed 5 bases and J shed 4 bases, with 20 bases lying between them. From germline, CDR1 is MNHEY and CDR2 SMNVEV (reference sequence). The CDR3 region has the DNA TGTGCCAGCAGTAACACCCGAAACGGACAGCTCTATGGCTACACCTTC. It is translated as CASSNTRNGQLYGYTF.

The chain is built from TRBV7-9 and TRBJ1-1; no clear D. There are 17 residues in the CDR3. CDR1 and CDR2 (germline): SEHNR, FQNEAQ (reference sequence). Trimming shortened V by 5 bases and J by 0 bases, and 19 bases separated the two germline ends. The CDR3, as DNA: TGTGCCAGCAGCCCAGCTGGACTGTACCTGTTGAACACTGAAGCTTTCTTT. Its translation is CASSPAGLYLLNTEAFF.

This rearrangement joins TRBV4-1 to TRBJ2-2; perhaps TRBD2 as D (5 bases). Germline-derived CDR1 and CDR2 are MGHRA and YSYEKL. Trimming cost V 0 bases and J 2 bases, with 10 bases left between them. The CDR3 runs to 16 residues. CDR3 nucleotide sequence: TGCGCCAGCAGCCAAGAGGGGAGTAGCAACACCGGGGAGCTGTTTTTT. This sequence encodes CASSQEGSSNTGELFF.

This clone was picked up one time. This chain connects TRBV10-3 to TRBJ1-5; possibly TRBD1 for D (5 bases). This CDR3 has 16 amino acids. Germline V gives CDR1 ENHRY, CDR2 SYGVKD. The V gene lost 4 bases and the J gene lost 4 bases, with 17 bases spanning the gap. CDR3 bases: TGTGCCATCAGTGGGGGGGAAGCCTCGATTAATCAGCCCCAGCATTTT. It translates to CAISGGEASINQPQHF.

The chain carries TRBV7-3 and TRBJ2-1; perhaps TRBD1 as D (7 bases). The CDR3 sequence is 15 residues long. Germline CDR1 and CDR2: SGHTA and FQGTGA. V lost 4 bases to trimming and J lost 0 bases, with 10 bases between them. This CDR3 is CASSSGGLSYNEQFF. Here the CDR3 DNA reads TGTGCCAGCAGCTCAGGGGGGCTCTCCTACAATGAGCAGTTCTTC.

The gene calls are TRBV10-3 and TRBJ1-4, with D unresolved. V was cut by 8 bases and J by 12 bases, with 19 bases left in between. The CDR3 runs 13 residues. CDR1 and CDR2 from the germline V gene are ENHRY and SYGVKD. In DNA, the CDR3 is TGTGCCATCGCCGAAGGGTTTGGACTGGAACTGTTTTTT. This translates into CAIAEGFGLELFF.